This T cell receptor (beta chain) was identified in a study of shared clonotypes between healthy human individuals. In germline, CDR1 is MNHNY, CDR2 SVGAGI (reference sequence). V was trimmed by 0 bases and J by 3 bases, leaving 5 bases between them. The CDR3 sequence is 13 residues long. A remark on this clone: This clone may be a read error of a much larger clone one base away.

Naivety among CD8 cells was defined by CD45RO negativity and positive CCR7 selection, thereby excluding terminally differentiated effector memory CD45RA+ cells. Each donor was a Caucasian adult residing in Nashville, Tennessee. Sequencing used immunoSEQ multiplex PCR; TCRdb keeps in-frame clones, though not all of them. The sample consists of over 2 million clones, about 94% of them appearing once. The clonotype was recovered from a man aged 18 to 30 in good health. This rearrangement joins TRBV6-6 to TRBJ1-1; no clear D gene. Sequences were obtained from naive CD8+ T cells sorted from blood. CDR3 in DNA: TGTGCCAGCAGTTACTCGGAGGACACTGAAGCTTTCTTT. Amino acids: CASSYSEDTEAFF.